This T cell receptor beta chain was obtained from a study of immune heterogeneity within non-small cell lung tumors. Whole-study context: Histology included a few squamous cell carcinomas, approximately 10 non-squamous carcinomas and 1 unspecified tumor.

Remarks on this clonotype: The antigen is not known. A read error is possible here, since a much larger clone lies one base away.

Study results and limitations: Identical dominant CDR3 beta clonotypes showed recurrence across tumor sites within a patient, and site-unique high-frequency clones were also present.

Multiplex PCR employing 32 V and 13 J primers generated amplicons of the TCR beta CDR3. MiXCR, run by TCRdb on the multiplex PCR reads, gives a single entry per CDR3 protein. The profile shows 21,000 or so distinct CDR3 sequences, roughly 29% of them singletons. The template consisted of bulk tumor genomic DNA, with about 620 ng used per sample. Biopsies, several per primary tumor and spaced far apart, were collected during surgery. It was patients with untreated, newly diagnosed non-small cell lung cancer who underwent curative surgery. Study donors were patients with a new diagnosis of non-small cell lung cancer who underwent surgery with curative intent. This CDR3 spans 13 amino acids. V was clipped by 7 bases and J by 2 bases, with 12 bases between them.

This chain joins TRBV12-3 or TRBV12-4 and TRBJ2-7; tentatively, D is TRBD1 (5 bases). The sample taken for sequencing was lung tumor tissue. The receptor was isolated from a middle-aged man with non-small cell lung cancer. In DNA form, the CDR3 reads TGTGCCAGCATTTGGGGCGGCACCTACGAGCAGTACTTC. Amino acid sequence: CASIWGGTYEQYF.